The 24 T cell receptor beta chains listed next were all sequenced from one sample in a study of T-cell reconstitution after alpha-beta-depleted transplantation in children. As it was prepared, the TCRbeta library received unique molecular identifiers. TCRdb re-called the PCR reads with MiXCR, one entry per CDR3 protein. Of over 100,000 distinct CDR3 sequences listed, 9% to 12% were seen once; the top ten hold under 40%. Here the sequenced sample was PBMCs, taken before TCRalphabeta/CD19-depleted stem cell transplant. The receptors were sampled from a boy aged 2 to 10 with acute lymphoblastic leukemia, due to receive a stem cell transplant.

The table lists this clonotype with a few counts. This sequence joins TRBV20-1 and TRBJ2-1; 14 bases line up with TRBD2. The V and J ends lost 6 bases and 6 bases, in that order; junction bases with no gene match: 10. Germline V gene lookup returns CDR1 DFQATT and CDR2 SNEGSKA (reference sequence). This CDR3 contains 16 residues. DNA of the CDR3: TGCAGTGCCCCCCGGACTAGCGGGAGGAAGAGCAATGAGCAGTTCTTC. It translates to CSAPRTSGRKSNEQFF.

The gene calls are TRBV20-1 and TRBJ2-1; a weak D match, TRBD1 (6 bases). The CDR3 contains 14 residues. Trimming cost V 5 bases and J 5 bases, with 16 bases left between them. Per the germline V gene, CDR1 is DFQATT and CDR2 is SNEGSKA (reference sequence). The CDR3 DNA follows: TGCAGTGCTGGAGTAGGGGGACACCACAATGAGCAGTTCTTC. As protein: CSAGVGGHHNEQFF.

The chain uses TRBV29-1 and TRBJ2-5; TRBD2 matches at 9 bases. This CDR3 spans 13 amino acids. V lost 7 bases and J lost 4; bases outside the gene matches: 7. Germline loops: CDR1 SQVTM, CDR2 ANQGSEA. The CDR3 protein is CSAGLAWGETQYF. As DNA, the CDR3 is TGCAGCGCCGGACTAGCGTGGGGAGAGACCCAGTACTTC.

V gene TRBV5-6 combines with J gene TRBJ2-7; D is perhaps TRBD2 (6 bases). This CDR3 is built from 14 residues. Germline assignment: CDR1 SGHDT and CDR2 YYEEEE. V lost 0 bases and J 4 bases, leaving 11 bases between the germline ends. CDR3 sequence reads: CASSLGGLGYEQYF. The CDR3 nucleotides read TGTGCCAGCAGCTTGGGGGGACTCGGGTACGAGCAGTACTTC.

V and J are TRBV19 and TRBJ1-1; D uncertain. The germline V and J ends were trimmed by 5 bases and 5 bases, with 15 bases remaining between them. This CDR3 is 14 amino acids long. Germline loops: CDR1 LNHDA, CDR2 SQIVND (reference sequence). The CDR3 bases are TGTGCCAGTAGTGGCTCCTACGCGGGGACTGAAGCTTTCTTT. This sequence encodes CASSGSYAGTEAFF.

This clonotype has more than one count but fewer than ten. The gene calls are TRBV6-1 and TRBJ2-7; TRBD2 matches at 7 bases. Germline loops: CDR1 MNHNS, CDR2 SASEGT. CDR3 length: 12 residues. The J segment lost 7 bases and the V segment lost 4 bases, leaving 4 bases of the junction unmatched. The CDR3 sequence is CASSVGAGEQYF. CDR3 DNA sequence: TGTGCCAGCAGTGTGGGAGCGGGGGAGCAGTACTTC.

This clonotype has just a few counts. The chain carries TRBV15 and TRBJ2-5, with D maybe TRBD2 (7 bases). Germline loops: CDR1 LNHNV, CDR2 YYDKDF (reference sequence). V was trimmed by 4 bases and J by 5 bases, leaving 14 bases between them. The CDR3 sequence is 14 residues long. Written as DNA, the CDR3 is TGTGCCACCAGCACCGAACGGGGGGCGGAGACCCAGTACTTC. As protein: CATSTERGAETQYF.

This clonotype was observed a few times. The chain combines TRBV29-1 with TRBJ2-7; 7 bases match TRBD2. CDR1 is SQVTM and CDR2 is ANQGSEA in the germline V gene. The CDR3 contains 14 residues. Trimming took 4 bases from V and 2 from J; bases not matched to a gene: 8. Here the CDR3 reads CSVVFFAGAYEQYF. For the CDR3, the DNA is TGCAGCGTTGTTTTCTTTGCGGGAGCCTACGAGCAGTACTTC.

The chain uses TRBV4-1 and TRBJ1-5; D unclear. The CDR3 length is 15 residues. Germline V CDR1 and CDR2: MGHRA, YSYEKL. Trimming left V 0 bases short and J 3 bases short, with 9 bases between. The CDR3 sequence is CASSQDMAANQPQHF. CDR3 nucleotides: TGCGCCAGCAGCCAAGATATGGCAGCCAATCAGCCCCAGCATTTT.

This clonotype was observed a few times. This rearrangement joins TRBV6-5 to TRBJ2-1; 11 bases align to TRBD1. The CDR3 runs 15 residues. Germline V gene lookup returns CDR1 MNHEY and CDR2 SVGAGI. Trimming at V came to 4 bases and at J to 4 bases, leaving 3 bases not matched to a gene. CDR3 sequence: CASSWTGGPYNEQFF. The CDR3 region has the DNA TGTGCCAGCAGTTGGACAGGGGGCCCTTACAATGAGCAGTTCTTC.

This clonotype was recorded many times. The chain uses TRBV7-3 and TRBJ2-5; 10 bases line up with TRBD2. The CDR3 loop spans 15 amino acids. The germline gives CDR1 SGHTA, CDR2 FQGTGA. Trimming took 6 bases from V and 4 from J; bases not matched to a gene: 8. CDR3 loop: CASSVAGGTGETQYF. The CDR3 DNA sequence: TGTGCCAGCAGTGTAGCGGGAGGCACAGGAGAGACCCAGTACTTC.

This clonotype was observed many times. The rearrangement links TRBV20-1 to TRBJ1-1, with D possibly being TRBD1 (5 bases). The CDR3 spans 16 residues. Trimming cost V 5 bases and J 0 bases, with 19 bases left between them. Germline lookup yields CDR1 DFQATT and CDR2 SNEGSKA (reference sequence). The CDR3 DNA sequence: TGCAGTGCTCGGGACGTCCGCTGGGGAATGAACACTGAAGCTTTCTTT. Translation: CSARDVRWGMNTEAFF.

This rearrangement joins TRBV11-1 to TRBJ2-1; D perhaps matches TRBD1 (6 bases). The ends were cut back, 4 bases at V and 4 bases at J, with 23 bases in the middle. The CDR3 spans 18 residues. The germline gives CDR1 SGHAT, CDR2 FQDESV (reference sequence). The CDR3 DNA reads TGTGCCAGCAGCTCCCGATTAGGGGGAGCGCGAAATTACAATGAGCAGTTCTTC. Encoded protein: CASSSRLGGARNYNEQFF.

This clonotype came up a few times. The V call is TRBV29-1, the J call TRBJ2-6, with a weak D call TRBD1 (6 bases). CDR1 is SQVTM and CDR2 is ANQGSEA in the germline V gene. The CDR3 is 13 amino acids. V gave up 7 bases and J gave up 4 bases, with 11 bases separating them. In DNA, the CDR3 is TGCAGCGCTGTGCAGGGGGGGGCCAACGTCCTGACTTTC. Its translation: CSAVQGGANVLTF. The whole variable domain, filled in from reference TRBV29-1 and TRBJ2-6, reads SAVISQKPSRDICQRGTSLTIQCQVDSQVTMMFWYRQQPGQSLTLIATANQGSEATYESGFVIDKFPISRPNLTFSTLTVSNMSPEDSSIYLCSAVQGGANVLTFGAGSRLTVL.

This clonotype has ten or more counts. CDR3 sequence: CSAGDSSYSYEQYF. Written as DNA, the CDR3 is TGCAGTGCCGGGGACAGCTCTTACTCCTACGAGCAGTACTTC. The chain has TRBV20-1 and TRBJ2-7, with 7 bases aligning to TRBD1. Germline CDR1 reads DFQATT; CDR2 reads SNEGSKA (reference sequence). The V segment lost 6 bases and the J segment 0 bases; nucleotides outside the gene matches: 8. The CDR3 totals 14 residues.

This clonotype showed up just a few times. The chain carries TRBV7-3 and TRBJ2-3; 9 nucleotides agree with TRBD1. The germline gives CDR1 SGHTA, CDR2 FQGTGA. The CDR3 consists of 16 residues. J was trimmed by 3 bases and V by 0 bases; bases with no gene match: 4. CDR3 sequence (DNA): TGTGCCAGCAGCTTAACGGGGACAGGGAAGACAGATACGCAGTATTTT. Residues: CASSLTGTGKTDTQYF.

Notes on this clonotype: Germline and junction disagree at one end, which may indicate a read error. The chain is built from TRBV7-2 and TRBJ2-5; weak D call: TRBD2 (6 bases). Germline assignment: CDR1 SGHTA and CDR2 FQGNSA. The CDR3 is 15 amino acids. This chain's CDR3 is CACSYLGGPKETQYF. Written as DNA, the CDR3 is TGTGCCTGCAGCTACCTCGGGGGACCCAAAGAGACCCAGTACTTC.

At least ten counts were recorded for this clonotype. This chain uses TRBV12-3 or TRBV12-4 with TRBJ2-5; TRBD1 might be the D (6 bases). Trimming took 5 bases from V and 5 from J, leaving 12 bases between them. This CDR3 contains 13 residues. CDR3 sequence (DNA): TGTGCCAGCAGTCGCACAGGGTCGGAGACCCAGTACTTC. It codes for CASSRTGSETQYF.

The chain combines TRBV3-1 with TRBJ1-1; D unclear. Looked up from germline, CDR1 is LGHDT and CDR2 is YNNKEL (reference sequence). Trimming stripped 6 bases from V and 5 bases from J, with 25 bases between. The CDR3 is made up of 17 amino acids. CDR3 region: CASSPSDLRLGGTEAFF. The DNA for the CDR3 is TGTGCCAGCAGTCCCTCCGACCTCAGACTCGGAGGAACTGAAGCTTTCTTT. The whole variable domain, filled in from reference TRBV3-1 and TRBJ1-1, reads DTAVSQTPKYLVTQMGNDKSIKCEQNLGHDTMYWYKQDSKKFLKIMFSYNNKELIINETVPNRFSPKSPDKAHLNLHINSLELGDSAVYFCASSPSDLRLGGTEAFFGQGTRLTVV.

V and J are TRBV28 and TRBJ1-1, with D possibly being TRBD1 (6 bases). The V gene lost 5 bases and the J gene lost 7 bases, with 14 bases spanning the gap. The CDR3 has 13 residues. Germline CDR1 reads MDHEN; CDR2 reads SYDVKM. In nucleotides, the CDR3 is TGTGCCAGCAGTCCCCCACAGGGACGTGAAGCTTTCTTT. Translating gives CASSPPQGREAFF. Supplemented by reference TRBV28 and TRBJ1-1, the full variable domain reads DVKVTQSSRYLVKRTGEKVFLECVQDMDHENMFWYRQDPGLGLRLIYFSYDVKMKEKGDIPEGYSVSREKKERFSLILESASTNQTSMYLCASSPPQGREAFFGQGTRLTVV.

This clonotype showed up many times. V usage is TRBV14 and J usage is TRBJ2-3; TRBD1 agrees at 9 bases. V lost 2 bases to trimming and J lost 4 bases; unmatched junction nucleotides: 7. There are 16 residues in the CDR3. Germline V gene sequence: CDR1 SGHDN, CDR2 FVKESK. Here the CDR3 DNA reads TGTGCCAGCAGCCAAACTCCGGGACAGGGTTCAGATACGCAGTATTTT. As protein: CASSQTPGQGSDTQYF. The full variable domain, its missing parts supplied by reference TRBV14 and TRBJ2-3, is EAGVTQFPSHSVIEKGQTVTLRCDPISGHDNLYWYRRVMGKEIKFLLHFVKESKQDESGMPNNRFLAERTGGTYSTLKVQPAELEDSGVYFCASSQTPGQGSDTQYFGPGTRLTVL.

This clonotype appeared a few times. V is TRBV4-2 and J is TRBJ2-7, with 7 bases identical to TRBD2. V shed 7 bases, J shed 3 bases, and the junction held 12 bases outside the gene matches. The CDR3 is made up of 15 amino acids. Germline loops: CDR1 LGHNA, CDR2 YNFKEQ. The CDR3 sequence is CASTQTRDYDYEQYF. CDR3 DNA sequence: TGTGCCAGCACCCAGACCCGGGACTACGACTACGAGCAGTACTTC.

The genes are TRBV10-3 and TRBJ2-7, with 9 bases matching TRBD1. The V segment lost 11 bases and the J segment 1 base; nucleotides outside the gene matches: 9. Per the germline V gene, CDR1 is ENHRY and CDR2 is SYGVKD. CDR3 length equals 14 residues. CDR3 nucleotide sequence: TGTGCCGCCCGACAGGGGGGATGGTCCTACGAGCAGTACTTC. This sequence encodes CAARQGGWSYEQYF.

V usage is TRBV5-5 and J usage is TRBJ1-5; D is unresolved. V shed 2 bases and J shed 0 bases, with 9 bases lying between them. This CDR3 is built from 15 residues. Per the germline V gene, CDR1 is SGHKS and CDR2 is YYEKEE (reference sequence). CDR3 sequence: CASSLGSVSNQPQHF. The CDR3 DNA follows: TGTGCCAGCAGCTTAGGTTCAGTTAGCAATCAGCCCCAGCATTTT.